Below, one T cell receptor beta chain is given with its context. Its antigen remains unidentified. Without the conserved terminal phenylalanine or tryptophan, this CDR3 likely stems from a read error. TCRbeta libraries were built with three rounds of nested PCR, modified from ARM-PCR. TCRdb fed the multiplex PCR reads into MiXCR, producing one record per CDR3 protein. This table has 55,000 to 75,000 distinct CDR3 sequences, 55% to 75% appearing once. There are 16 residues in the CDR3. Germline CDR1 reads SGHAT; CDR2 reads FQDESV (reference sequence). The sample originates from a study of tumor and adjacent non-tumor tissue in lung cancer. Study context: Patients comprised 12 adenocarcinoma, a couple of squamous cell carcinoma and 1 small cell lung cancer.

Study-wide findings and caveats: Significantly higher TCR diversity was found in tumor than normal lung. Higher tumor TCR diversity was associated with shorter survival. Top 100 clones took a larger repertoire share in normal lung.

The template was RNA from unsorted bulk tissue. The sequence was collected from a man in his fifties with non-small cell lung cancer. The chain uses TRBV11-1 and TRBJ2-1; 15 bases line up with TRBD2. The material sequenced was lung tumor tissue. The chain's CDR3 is CTSSLLGLAGGNEQFL. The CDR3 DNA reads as TGTACCAGCAGCTTACTCGGACTAGCGGGAGGGAATGAGCAGTTCCTC.